What follows are 15 T cell receptor beta chains derived from one specimen sequenced in a study of cytomegalovirus exposure and HLA in healthy donors. Vbeta (60) and Jbeta (13) primers were used in the PCR. Using immunoSEQ multiplex PCR, the repertoire was profiled, and TCRdb retains in-frame clones only, with some absent. Of under 200,000 clones in the sample, around four fifths were seen once. The specimen sequenced was PBMCs. The receptors come from a man aged 18 to 29 in good health and CMV-seronegative.

The V gene is TRBV21-1, the J gene TRBJ2-3; the table's D call, TRBD1, was not checked against the DNA. TRBV21-1 is assigned pseudogene status. This CDR3 is built from 16 residues. The CDR3 nucleotides read TGTGCCAGCAGCAAAGTCGGGACAGGGGGCGCAGATACGCAGTATTTT. This codes for CASSKVGTGGADTQYF.

This chain links TRBV29-1 with TRBJ2-7, with a weak D call TRBD1 (6 bases). Trimming cost V 4 bases and J 3 bases, with 13 bases left between them. Germline CDR1 reads SQVTM; CDR2 reads ANQGSEA. The CDR3 runs 13 residues. CDR3 loop: CSVVAQGVYEQYF. CDR3 DNA: TGCAGCGTTGTGGCACAGGGTGTCTACGAGCAGTACTTC.

V gene TRBV11-1 combines with J gene TRBJ2-6; 8 nucleotides match TRBD1. Trimming at V came to 7 bases and at J to 4 bases, leaving 18 bases not matched to a gene. The CDR3 is 19 residues long. Looked up from germline, CDR1 is SGHAT and CDR2 is FQDESV (reference sequence). In nucleotides, the CDR3 is TGTGCCAGCACCACCCGAACGGGACAGGCGCCGCAGGGGGCCAACGTCCTGACTTTC. Translation gives CASTTRTGQAPQGANVLTF.

The chain links TRBV25-1 to TRBJ2-1; D is possibly TRBD2 (6 bases). The V and J ends lost 3 bases and 1 base respectively, with 19 bases between them. The V gene's germline CDR1 is MGHDK and CDR2 SYGVNS. The CDR3 is 18 residues long. CDR3 sequence reads: CASSEVAAQPPSYNEQFF. The CDR3 bases are TGTGCCAGCAGTGAGGTAGCGGCCCAGCCCCCTTCCTACAATGAGCAGTTCTTC.

The chain joins TRBV6-5 to TRBJ1-1; D gene ambiguous. CDR3 size: 13 residues. The germline V gene has CDR1 MNHEY and CDR2 SVGAGI. Trimming cost V 5 bases and J 6 bases, with 13 bases left between them. This chain's CDR3 is CASSRGQVSEAFF. For the CDR3, the DNA is TGTGCCAGCAGTCGGGGTCAGGTCTCTGAAGCTTTCTTT.

The chain links TRBV11-3 to TRBJ2-2; D may be TRBD2 (7 bases). This CDR3 contains 17 residues. Trimming shortened V by 5 bases and J by 1 base, and 17 bases separated the two germline ends. The germline CDR1 and CDR2 sequences are SGHNT and YENEEA. CDR3 sequence reads: CASSISGGIMNTGELFF. CDR3 coding DNA: TGTGCCAGCAGCATCTCGGGGGGCATAATGAACACCGGGGAGCTGTTTTTT.

This chain connects TRBV27 to TRBJ2-7; D is undetermined. CDR1 is MNHEY, CDR2 SMNVEV, per germline (reference sequence). Deletions cut 5 bases from V and 2 bases from J, with 10 bases between. This CDR3 is built from 13 residues. DNA for the CDR3: TGTGCCAGCAGTCCGCAGGTAACCTACGAGCAGTACTTC. Translation gives CASSPQVTYEQYF.

This chain links TRBV7-2 with TRBJ2-5, with 11 bases lining up with TRBD1. CDR3 length equals 14 residues. CDR1 SGHTA and CDR2 FQGNSA come from the germline V gene. V gave up 6 bases and J gave up 5 bases; unmatched junction bases: 5. CDR3: CASSRTGGQETQYF. The CDR3 nucleotides read TGTGCCAGCAGTCGGACAGGGGGCCAGGAGACCCAGTACTTC.

The J gene is TRBJ2-7, the V gene TRBV5-1; D perhaps matches TRBD1 (6 bases). This CDR3 spans 16 amino acids. Trimming shortened V by 1 base and J by 0 bases, and 14 bases separated the two germline ends. The V gene's germline CDR1 is SGHRS and CDR2 YFSETQ. The CDR3 protein is CASSLNPGTNSYEQYF. DNA for the CDR3: TGCGCCAGCAGCTTGAACCCCGGGACAAACTCCTACGAGCAGTACTTC.

CDR3 protein: CASSADRNSNQPQHF. The CDR3 DNA reads TGTGCCAGCAGTGCCGACAGAAATAGCAATCAGCCCCAGCATTTT. The chain recombines TRBV28 with TRBJ1-5, with D tentatively TRBD1 (5 bases). Trimming stripped 5 bases from V and 0 bases from J, with 11 bases between. This CDR3 spans 15 amino acids. The germline gives CDR1 MDHEN, CDR2 SYDVKM.

The table lists this clone with a count of one. This CDR3 is also generated by other DNA sequences in the sample. This chain joins TRBV6-5 and TRBJ2-5; maybe TRBD1 (5 bases). Trimming left V 0 bases short and J 2 bases short, with 7 bases between. Germline CDR1 reads MNHEY; CDR2 reads SVGAGI. The CDR3 has 14 amino acids. CDR3 sequence: CASSYSRQQETQYF. CDR3 nucleotides: TGTGCCAGCAGTTACTCCCGACAGCAAGAGACCCAGTACTTC.

The V call is TRBV11-3, the J call TRBJ1-1; D not certain. The germline V gene encodes CDR1 SGHNT and CDR2 YENEEA. The V end lost 2 bases, the J end lost 3 bases, and 7 bases lay between the germline ends. The CDR3 is 13 residues long. As DNA, the CDR3 is TGTGCCAGCAGCTTATCAGTGGACACTGAAGCTTTCTTT. It translates to CASSLSVDTEAFF. Filled out from reference TRBV11-3 and TRBJ1-1, the complete variable domain reads EAGVVQSPRYKIIEKKQPVAFWCNPISGHNTLYWYLQNLGQGPELLIRYENEEAVDDSQLPKDRFSAERLKGVDSTLKIQPAELGDSAVYLCASSLSVDTEAFFGQGTRLTVV.

V gene TRBV4-1 combines with J gene TRBJ1-3; 7 nucleotides align to TRBD1. The CDR3 is made up of 15 amino acids. Germline lookup yields CDR1 MGHRA and CDR2 YSYEKL. J was trimmed by 0 bases and V by 4 bases; bases with no gene match: 3. CDR3 protein: CASSPWDSSGNTIYF. In DNA form, the CDR3 reads TGCGCCAGCAGCCCCTGGGACAGCTCTGGAAACACCATATATTTT.

The chain is built from TRBV28 and TRBJ2-5; D is perhaps TRBD2 (7 bases). CDR1 and CDR2 from the germline V gene are MDHEN and SYDVKM. V was trimmed by 2 bases and J by 1 base, leaving 11 bases between them. The CDR3 has 15 residues. CDR3 in amino acids: CASSLMRGPQETQYF. The CDR3 DNA reads as TGTGCCAGCAGTTTAATGCGGGGGCCCCAAGAGACCCAGTACTTC. The whole variable domain, filled in from reference TRBV28 and TRBJ2-5, reads DVKVTQSSRYLVKRTGEKVFLECVQDMDHENMFWYRQDPGLGLRLIYFSYDVKMKEKGDIPEGYSVSREKKERFSLILESASTNQTSMYLCASSLMRGPQETQYFGPGTRLLVL.

The chain is built from TRBV9 and TRBJ2-3; 8 positions match TRBD2. This CDR3 contains 18 residues. J lost 3 bases, V lost 1 base, and 13 bases had no gene match. Germline CDR1 SGDLS, CDR2 YYNGEE. The CDR3: CASSVPEEAGVRTDTQYF. Here the CDR3 DNA reads TGTGCCAGCAGCGTACCAGAAGAAGCGGGGGTACGGACAGATACGCAGTATTTT.